The 10 T cell receptor beta chains below come from one sample, sequenced in a study of cytomegalovirus exposure and HLA in healthy donors. The PCR contained 60 Vbeta and 13 Jbeta primers. Produced via immunoSEQ multiplex PCR; TCRdb's table is partial and in-frame only. The table has about 200,000 clones, around 77% seen once. Sequenced sample: PBMCs. These receptors all stem from a woman in her 30s in good health and CMV-seronegative.

The J gene is TRBJ2-1, the V gene TRBV15, with 11 bases matching TRBD2. Germline trimming cut 1 base from V and 6 bases from J; bases unmatched to any gene: 5. The germline V gene encodes CDR1 LNHNV and CDR2 YYDKDF (reference sequence). The CDR3 length is 16 residues. CDR3 in amino acids: CATSRGYSGGVNEQFF. The CDR3 DNA reads as TGTGCCACCAGCAGAGGCTATAGCGGGGGGGTCAATGAGCAGTTCTTC.

This chain connects TRBV30 to TRBJ2-5; 11 bases agree with TRBD1. The closer fit of TRBJ2-7 to the DNA end suggests the J call may be wrong. This CDR3 comprises 13 residues. The germline V gene encodes CDR1 GTSNPN and CDR2 SVGIG (reference sequence). The CDR3 region is CAWGVGQGDEQYF. The CDR3 bases are TGTGCCTGGGGGGTGGGACAGGGGGACGAGCAGTACTTC.

V usage is TRBV27 and J usage is TRBJ2-5; no clear D. The CDR3 runs to 12 residues. V lost 5 bases to trimming and J lost 9 bases, with 13 bases between them. Germline CDR1 is MNHEY and CDR2 is SMNVEV (reference sequence). In DNA, the CDR3 is TGTGCCAGCAGTCCCTCCACAACAGCCCAGTACTTC. Its protein is CASSPSTTAQYF.

CDR3 region: CSVERGRVAGGFFQETQYF. In nucleotides, the CDR3 is TGCAGCGTTGAAAGGGGTAGGGTAGCGGGAGGGTTCTTCCAAGAGACCCAGTACTTC. The chain recombines TRBV29-1 with TRBJ2-5; 11 nucleotides agree with TRBD2. There are 19 residues in the CDR3. Per the germline V gene, CDR1 is SQVTM and CDR2 is ANQGSEA. With V trimmed by 2 bases and J by 1 base, 15 bases remained unmatched. Using reference TRBV29-1 and TRBJ2-5 for the parts outside the CDR3, the full variable domain is SAVISQKPSRDICQRGTSLTIQCQVDSQVTMMFWYRQQPGQSLTLIATANQGSEATYESGFVIDKFPISRPNLTFSTLTVSNMSPEDSSIYLCSVERGRVAGGFFQETQYFGPGTRLLVL.

This rearrangement joins TRBV29-1 to TRBJ2-1; 7 nucleotides line up with TRBD2. The ends lost 0 bases at V and 1 base at J; junction bases unmatched: 6. CDR3 size: 16 residues. Germline lookup yields CDR1 SQVTM and CDR2 ANQGSEA. The CDR3: CSVEEGVAGSYNEQFF. The CDR3 DNA is TGCAGCGTTGAAGAGGGGGTAGCGGGTTCCTACAATGAGCAGTTCTTC.

This rearrangement joins TRBV11-2 to TRBJ2-4, with D possibly TRBD2 on 6 matching bases. Trimming took 5 bases from V and 9 from J, leaving 8 bases between them. Germline values: CDR1 SGHAT, CDR2 FQNNGV. The CDR3 covers 11 residues. The CDR3: CASSPGVIQYF. CDR3 DNA sequence: TGTGCCAGCAGCCCGGGGGTCATTCAGTACTTC.

V usage is TRBV21-1 and J usage is TRBJ2-7; TRBD2 is the table's D call, not checked against the DNA. TRBV21-1 is a documented pseudogene. The CDR3 is made up of 13 amino acids. CDR3 sequence: CASSKASSYEQYF. The CDR3 DNA is TGTGCCAGCAGCAAAGCTAGCTCCTACGAGCAGTACTTC.

V gene TRBV6-1 combines with J gene TRBJ1-5; no clear D. The length of the CDR3 is 14 residues. Germline CDR1 reads MNHNS; CDR2 reads SASEGT. V shed 2 bases and J shed 1 base, with 6 bases lying between them. The CDR3 loop is CASSEQQSNQPQHF. The CDR3 nucleotides are TGTGCCAGCAGTGAACAACAGAGCAATCAGCCCCAGCATTTT.

J is TRBJ1-3 and V is TRBV6-6; 7 nucleotides agree with TRBD1. J gave up 4 bases and V 0 bases, and 3 bases lay outside the gene matches. The CDR3 consists of 15 residues. CDR1 is MNHNY, CDR2 SVGAGI, per germline (reference sequence). CDR3 nucleotides: TGTGCCAGCAGTTACTCGTCACAGGGGGGAAACACCATATATTTT. Encoded protein: CASSYSSQGGNTIYF.

V gene TRBV6-5 combines with J gene TRBJ2-7; maybe TRBD2 (5 bases). The CDR3 extends over 13 amino acids. Trimming shortened V by 5 bases and J by 6 bases, and 14 bases separated the two germline ends. Per germline, CDR1 MNHEY and CDR2 SVGAGI. CDR3 DNA: TGTGCCAGCAGTCCCCGGACTGGTCTCGAGCAGTACTTC. This translates into CASSPRTGLEQYF.